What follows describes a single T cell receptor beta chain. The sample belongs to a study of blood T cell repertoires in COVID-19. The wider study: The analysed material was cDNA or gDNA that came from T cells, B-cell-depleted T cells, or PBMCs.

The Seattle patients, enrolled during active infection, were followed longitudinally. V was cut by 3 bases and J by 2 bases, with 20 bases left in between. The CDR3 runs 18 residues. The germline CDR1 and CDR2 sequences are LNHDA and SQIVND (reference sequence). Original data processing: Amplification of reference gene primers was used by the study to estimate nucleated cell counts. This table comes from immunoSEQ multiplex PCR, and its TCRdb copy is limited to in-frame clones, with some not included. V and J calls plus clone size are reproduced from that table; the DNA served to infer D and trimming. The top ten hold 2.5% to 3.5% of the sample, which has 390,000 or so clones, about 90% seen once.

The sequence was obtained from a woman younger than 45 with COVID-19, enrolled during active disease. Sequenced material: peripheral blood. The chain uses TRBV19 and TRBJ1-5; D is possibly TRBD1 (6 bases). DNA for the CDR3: TGTGCCAGTAGTATGGTTCGTTTCGCGGCAGGGGGCAATCAGCCCCAGCATTTT. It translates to CASSMVRFAAGGNQPQHF.